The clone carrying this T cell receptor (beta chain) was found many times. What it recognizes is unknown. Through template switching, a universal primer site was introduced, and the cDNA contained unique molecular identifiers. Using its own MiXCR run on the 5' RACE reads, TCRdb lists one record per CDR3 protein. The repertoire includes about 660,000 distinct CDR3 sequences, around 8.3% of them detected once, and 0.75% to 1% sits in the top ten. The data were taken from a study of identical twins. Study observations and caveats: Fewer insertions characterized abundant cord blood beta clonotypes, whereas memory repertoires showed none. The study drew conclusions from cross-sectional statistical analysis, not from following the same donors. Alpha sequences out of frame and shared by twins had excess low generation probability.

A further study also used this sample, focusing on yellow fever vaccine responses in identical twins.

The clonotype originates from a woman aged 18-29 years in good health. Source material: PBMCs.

CDR3: CASSASGVYNEQFF. For the CDR3, the DNA is TGCGCCAGCAGCGCCTCAGGGGTCTACAATGAGCAGTTCTTC. The chain recombines TRBV5-1 with TRBJ2-1; D possibly corresponds to TRBD1 (6 bases). Trimming shortened V by 4 bases and J by 3 bases, and 11 bases separated the two germline ends. The V gene's germline CDR1 is SGHRS and CDR2 YFSETQ. This CDR3 spans 14 amino acids.